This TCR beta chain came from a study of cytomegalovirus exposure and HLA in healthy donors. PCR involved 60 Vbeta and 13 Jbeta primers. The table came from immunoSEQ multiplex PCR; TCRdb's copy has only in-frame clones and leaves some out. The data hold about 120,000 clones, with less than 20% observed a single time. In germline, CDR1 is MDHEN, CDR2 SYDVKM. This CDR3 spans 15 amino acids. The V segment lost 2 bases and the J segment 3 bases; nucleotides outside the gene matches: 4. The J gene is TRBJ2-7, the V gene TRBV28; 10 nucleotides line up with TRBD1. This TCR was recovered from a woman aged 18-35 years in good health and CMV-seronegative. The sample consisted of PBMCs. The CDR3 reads CASSLAGTGDYEQYF. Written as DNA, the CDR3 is TGTGCCAGCAGTTTAGCTGGGACAGGGGACTACGAGCAGTACTTC.